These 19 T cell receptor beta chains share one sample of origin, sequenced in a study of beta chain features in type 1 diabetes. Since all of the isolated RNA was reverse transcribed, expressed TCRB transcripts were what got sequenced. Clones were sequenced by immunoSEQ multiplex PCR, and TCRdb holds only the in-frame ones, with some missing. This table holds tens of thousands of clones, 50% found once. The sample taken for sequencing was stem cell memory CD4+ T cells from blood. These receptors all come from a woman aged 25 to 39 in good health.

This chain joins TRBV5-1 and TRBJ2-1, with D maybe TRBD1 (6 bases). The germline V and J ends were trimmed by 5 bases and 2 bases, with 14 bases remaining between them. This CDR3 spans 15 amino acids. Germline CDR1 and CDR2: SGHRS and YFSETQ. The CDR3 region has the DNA TGCGCCAGCAGTCTCACCGGGACAACCTACAATGAGCAGTTCTTC. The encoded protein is CASSLTGTTYNEQFF.

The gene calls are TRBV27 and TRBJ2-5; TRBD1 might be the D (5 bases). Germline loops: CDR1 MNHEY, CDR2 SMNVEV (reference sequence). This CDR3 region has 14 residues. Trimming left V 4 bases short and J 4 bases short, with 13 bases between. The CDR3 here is CASSSQGLGETQYF. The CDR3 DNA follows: TGTGCCAGCAGTTCCCAGGGTTTGGGAGAGACCCAGTACTTC.

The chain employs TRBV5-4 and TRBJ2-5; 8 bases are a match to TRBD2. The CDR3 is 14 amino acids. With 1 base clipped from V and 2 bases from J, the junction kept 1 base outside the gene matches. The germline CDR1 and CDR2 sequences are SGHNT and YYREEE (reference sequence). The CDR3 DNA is TGTGCCAGCAGCTTGACTAGCGGACAAGAGACCCAGTACTTC. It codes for CASSLTSGQETQYF.

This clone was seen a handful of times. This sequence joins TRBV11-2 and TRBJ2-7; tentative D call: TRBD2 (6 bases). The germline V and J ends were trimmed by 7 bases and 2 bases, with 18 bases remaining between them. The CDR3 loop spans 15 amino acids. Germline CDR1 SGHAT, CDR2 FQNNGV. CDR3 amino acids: CASKPRGAGTYEQYF. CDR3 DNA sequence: TGTGCCAGCAAACCCCGGGGAGCGGGCACCTACGAGCAGTACTTC.

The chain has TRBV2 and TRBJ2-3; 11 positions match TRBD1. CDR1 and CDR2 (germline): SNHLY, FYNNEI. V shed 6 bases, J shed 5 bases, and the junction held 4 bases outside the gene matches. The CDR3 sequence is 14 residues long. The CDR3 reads CASRADRGLDTQYF. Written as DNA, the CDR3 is TGTGCCAGCAGGGCGGACAGGGGGCTAGATACGCAGTATTTT.

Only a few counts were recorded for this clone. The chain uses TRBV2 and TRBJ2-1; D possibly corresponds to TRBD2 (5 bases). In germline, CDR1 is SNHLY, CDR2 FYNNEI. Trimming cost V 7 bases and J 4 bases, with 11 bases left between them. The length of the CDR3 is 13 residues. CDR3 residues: CASMRRGYNEQFF. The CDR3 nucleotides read TGTGCCAGCATGAGGAGAGGGTACAATGAGCAGTTCTTC. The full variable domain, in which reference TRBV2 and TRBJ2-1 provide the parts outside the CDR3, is EPEVTQTPSHQVTQMGQEVILRCVPISNHLYFYWYRQILGQKVEFLVSFYNNEISEKSEIFDDQFSVERPDGSNFTLKIRSTKLEDSAMYFCASMRRGYNEQFFGPGTRLTVL.

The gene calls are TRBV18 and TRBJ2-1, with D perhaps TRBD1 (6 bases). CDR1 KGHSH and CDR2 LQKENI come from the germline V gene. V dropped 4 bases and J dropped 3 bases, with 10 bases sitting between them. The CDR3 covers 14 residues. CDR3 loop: CASSRGPLYNEQFF. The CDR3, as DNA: TGTGCCAGCTCACGGGGGCCACTCTACAATGAGCAGTTCTTC.

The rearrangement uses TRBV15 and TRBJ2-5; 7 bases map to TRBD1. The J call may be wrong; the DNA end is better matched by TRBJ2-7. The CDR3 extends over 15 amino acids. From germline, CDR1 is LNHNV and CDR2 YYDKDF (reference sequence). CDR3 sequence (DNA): TGTGCCACCAGCATCCACAGGGGCGGATCCTACGAGCAGTACTTC. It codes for CATSIHRGGSYEQYF.

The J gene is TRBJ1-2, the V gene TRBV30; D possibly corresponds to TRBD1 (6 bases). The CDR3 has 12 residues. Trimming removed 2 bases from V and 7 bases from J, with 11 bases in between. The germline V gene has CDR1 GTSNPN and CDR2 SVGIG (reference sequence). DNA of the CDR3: TGTGCCTGGAGTCCACAGGGCGGTGGCTACACCTTC. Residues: CAWSPQGGGYTF.

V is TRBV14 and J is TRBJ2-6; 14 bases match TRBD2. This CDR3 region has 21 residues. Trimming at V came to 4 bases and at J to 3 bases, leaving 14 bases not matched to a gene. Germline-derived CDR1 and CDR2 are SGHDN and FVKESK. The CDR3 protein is CASSRWGLAGALARGANVLTF. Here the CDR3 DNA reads TGTGCCAGCAGCCGATGGGGACTAGCGGGAGCTCTGGCGCGTGGGGCCAACGTCCTGACTTTC.

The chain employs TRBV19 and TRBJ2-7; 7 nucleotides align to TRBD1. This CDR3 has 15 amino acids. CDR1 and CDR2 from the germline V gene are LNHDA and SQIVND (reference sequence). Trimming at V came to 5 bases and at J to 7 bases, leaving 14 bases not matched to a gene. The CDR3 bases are TGTGCCAGTAGTCGGGACAGCAACTCATATCGGGAGCAGTACTTC. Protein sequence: CASSRDSNSYREQYF.

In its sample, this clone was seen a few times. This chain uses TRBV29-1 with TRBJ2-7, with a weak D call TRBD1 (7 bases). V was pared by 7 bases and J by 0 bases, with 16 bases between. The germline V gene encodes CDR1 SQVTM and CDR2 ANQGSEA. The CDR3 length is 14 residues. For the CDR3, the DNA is TGCAGCGCGGGGGACAGAGGGAACTCCTACGAGCAGTACTTC. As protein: CSAGDRGNSYEQYF.

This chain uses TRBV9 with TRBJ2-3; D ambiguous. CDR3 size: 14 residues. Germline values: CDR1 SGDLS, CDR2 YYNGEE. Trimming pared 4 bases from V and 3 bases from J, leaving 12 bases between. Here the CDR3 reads CASSQTGVTDTQYF. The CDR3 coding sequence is TGTGCCAGCAGCCAGACTGGCGTGACAGATACGCAGTATTTT.

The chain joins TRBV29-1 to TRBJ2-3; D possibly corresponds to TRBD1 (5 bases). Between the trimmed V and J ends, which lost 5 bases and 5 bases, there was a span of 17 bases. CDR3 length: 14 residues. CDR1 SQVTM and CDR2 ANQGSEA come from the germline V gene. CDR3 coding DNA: TGCAGCGTTTCCAGGGAACATCCACAAGATACGCAGTATTTT. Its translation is CSVSREHPQDTQYF.

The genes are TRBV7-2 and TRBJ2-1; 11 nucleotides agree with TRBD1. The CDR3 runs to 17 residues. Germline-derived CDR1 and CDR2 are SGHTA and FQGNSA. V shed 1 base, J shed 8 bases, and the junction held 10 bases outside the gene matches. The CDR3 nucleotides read TGTGCCAGCAGCTTAGTATTTCTGGGACAGGGGGGCCATGAGCAGTTCTTC. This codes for CASSLVFLGQGGHEQFF.

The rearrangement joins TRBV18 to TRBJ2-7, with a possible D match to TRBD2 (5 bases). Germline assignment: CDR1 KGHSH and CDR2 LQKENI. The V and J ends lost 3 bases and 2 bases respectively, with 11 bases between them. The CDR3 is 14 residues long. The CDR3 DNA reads TGTGCCAGCTCACCTACTAGTGAGGCCTACGAGCAGTACTTC. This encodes CASSPTSEAYEQYF.

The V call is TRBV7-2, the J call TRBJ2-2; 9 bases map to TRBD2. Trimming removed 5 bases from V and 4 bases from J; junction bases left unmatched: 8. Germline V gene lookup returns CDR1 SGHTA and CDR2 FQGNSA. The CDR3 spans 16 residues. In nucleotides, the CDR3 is TGTGCCAGCAGCGCCGCGGGAGGGCCTGGCACCGGGGAGCTGTTTTTT. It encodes CASSAAGGPGTGELFF.

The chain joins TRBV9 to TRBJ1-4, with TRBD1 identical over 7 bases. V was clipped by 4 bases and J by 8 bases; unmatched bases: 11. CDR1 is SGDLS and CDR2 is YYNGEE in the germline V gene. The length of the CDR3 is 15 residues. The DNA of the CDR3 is TGTGCCAGCAGCAGACTACAGGGGCATGAGGAAAAACTGTTTTTT. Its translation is CASSRLQGHEEKLFF.

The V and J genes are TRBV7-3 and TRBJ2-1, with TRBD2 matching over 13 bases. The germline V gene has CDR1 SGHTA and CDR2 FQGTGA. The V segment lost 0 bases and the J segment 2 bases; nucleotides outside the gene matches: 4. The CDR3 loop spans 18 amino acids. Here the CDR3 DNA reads TGTGCCAGCAGCTTAACTTGGACTAGCGGGAGTACCTACAATGAGCAGTTCTTC. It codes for CASSLTWTSGSTYNEQFF. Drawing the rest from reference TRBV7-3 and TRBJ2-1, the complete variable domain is GAGVSQTPSNKVTEKGKYVELRCDPISGHTALYWYRQSLGQGPEFLIYFQGTGAADDSGLPNDRFFAVRPEGSVSTLKIQRTERGDSAVYLCASSLTWTSGSTYNEQFFGPGTRLTVL.